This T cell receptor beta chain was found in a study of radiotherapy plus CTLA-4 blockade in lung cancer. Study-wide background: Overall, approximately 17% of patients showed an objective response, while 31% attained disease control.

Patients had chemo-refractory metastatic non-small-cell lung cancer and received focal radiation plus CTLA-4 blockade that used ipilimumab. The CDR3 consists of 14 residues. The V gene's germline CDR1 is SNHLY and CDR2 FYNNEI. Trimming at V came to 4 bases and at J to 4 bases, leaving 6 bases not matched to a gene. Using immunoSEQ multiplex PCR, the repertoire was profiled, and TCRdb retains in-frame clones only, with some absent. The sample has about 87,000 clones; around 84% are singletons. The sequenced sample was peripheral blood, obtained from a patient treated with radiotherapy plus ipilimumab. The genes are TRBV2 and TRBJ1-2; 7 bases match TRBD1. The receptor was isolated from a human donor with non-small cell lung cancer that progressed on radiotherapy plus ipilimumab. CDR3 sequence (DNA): TGTGCCAGCAGTGGGGGGCAGGGGGGCTATGGCTACACCTTC. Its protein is CASSGGQGGYGYTF.